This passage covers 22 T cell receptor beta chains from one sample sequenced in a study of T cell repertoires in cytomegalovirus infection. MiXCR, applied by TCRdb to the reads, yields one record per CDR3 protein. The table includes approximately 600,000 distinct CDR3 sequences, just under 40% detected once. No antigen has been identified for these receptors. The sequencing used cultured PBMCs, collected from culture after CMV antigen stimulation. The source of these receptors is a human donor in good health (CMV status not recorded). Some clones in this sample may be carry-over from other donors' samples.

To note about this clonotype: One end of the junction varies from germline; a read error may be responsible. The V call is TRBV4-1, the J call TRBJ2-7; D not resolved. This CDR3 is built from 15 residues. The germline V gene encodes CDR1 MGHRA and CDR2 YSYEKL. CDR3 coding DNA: TGTGCCAGCAGCCAAGATACGTGGAGCAGCTACGAGCAGTACTTC. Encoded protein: CASSQDTWSSYEQYF.

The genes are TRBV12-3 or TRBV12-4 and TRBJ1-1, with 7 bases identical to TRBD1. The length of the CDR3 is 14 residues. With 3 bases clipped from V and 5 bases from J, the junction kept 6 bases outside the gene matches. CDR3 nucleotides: TGTGCCAGCAGTTTTGTGGGACAGAGTACTGAAGCTTTCTTT. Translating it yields CASSFVGQSTEAFF.

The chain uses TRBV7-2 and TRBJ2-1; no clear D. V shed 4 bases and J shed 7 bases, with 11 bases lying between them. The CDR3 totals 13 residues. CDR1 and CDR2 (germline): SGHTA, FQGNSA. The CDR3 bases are TGTGCCAGCAGCTCCTTCCCCTTGAATGAGCAGTTCTTC. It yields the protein CASSSFPLNEQFF. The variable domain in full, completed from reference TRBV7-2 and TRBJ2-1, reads GAGVSQSPSNKVTEKGKDVELRCDPISGHTALYWYRQSLGQGLEFLIYFQGNSAPDKSGLPSDRFSAERTGGSVSTLTIQRTQQEDSAVYLCASSSFPLNEQFFGPGTRLTVL.

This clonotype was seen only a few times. This CDR3 is CASSSQRATEAFF. The CDR3 nucleotides are TGTGCCAGCAGCTCACAACGAGCCACTGAAGCTTTCTTT. The chain carries TRBV7-2 and TRBJ1-1; D gene uncertain. The CDR3 is 13 amino acids. Trimming removed 4 bases from V and 4 bases from J, with 10 bases in between. Germline V gene data show CDR1 as SGHTA and CDR2 as FQGNSA.

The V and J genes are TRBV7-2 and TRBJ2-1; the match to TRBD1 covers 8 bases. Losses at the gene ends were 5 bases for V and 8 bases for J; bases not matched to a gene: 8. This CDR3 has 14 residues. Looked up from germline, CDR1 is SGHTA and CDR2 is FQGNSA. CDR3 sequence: CASSPRTGSHEQFF. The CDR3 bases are TGTGCCAGCAGCCCCCGGACAGGGTCCCATGAGCAGTTCTTC.

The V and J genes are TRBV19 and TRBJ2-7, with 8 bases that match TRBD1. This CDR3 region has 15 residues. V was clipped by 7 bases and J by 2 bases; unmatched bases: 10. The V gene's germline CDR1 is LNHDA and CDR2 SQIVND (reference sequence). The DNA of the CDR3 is TGTGCCAGTACCCCTGCTGGGACAGGTACCTACGAGCAGTACTTC. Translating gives CASTPAGTGTYEQYF.

This CDR3 reads CASSLVPFVDYGYTF. The CDR3 DNA is TGTGCCAGCAGCTTAGTGCCGTTTGTGGACTATGGCTACACCTTC. The J gene is TRBJ1-2, the V gene TRBV11-1; D is unclear. V shed 1 base and J shed 3 bases, with 12 bases lying between them. CDR3 length equals 15 residues. Germline CDR1 SGHAT, CDR2 FQDESV (reference sequence).

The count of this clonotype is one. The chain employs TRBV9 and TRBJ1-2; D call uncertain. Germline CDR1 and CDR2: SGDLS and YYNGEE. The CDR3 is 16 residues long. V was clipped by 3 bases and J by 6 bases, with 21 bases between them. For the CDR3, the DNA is TGTGCCAGCAGCGCCGCCGGCCGGGCCCCGCAGGATGGCTACACCTTC. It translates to CASSAAGRAPQDGYTF.

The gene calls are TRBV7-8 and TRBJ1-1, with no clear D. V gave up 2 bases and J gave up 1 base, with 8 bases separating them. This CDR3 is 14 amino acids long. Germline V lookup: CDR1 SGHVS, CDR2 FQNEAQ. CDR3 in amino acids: CASSLSGENTEAFF. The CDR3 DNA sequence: TGTGCCAGCAGCTTAAGTGGGGAGAACACTGAAGCTTTCTTT. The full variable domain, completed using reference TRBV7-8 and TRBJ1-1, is GAGVSQSPRYKVAKRGQDVALRCDPISGHVSLFWYQQALGQGPEFLTYFQNEAQLDKSGLPSDRFFAERPEGSVSTLKIQRTQQEDSAVYLCASSLSGENTEAFFGQGTRLTVV.

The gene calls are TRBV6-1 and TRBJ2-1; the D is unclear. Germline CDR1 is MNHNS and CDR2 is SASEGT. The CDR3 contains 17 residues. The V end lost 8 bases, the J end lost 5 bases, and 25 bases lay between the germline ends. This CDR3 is CASPPFSWSPIHNEQFF. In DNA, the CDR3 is TGTGCCAGCCCTCCCTTTAGCTGGTCTCCCATCCACAATGAGCAGTTCTTC.

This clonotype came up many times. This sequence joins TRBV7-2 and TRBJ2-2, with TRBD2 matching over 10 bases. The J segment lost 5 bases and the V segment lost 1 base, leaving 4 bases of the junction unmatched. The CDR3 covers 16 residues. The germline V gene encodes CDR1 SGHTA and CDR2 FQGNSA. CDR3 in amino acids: CASSLGAGGRTGELFF. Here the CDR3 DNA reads TGTGCCAGCAGCTTAGGAGCGGGAGGGAGAACCGGGGAGCTGTTTTTT.

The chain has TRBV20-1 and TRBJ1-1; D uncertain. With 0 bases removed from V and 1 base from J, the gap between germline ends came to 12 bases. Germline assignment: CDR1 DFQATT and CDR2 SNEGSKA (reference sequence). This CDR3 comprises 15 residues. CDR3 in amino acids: CSARDWAPENTEAFF. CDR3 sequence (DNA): TGCAGTGCTAGAGATTGGGCGCCGGAGAACACTGAAGCTTTCTTT.

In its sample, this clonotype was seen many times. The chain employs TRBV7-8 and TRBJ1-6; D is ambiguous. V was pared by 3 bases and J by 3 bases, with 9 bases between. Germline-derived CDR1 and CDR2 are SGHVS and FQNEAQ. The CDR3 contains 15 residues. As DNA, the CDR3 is TGTGCCAGCAGCTTTTCCGTTAGCTATAATTCACCCCTCCACTTT. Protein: CASSFSVSYNSPLHF. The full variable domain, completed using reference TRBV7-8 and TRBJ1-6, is GAGVSQSPRYKVAKRGQDVALRCDPISGHVSLFWYQQALGQGPEFLTYFQNEAQLDKSGLPSDRFFAERPEGSVSTLKIQRTQQEDSAVYLCASSFSVSYNSPLHFGNGTRLTVT.

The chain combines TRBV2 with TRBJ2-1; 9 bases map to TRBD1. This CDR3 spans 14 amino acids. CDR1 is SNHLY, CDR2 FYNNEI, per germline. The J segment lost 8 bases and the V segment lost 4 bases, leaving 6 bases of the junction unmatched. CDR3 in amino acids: CASSVGQGGDEQFF. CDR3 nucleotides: TGTGCCAGCAGTGTGGGACAGGGTGGGGATGAGCAGTTCTTC.

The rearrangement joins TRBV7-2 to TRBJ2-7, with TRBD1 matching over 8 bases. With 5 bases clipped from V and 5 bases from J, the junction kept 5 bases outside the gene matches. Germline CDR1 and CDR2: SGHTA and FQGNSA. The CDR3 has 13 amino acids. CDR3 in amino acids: CASSPDRGHEQYF. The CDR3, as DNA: TGTGCCAGCAGCCCCGACAGGGGCCACGAGCAGTACTTC.

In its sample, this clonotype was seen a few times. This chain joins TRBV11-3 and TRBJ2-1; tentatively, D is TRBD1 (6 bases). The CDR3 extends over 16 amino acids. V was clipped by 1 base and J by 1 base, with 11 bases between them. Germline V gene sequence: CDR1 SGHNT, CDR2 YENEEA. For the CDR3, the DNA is TGTGCCAGCAGCTTAGTGGGGGCCTTGTCCTACAATGAGCAGTTCTTC. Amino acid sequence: CASSLVGALSYNEQFF. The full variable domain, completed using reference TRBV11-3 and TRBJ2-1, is EAGVVQSPRYKIIEKKQPVAFWCNPISGHNTLYWYLQNLGQGPELLIRYENEEAVDDSQLPKDRFSAERLKGVDSTLKIQPAELGDSAVYLCASSLVGALSYNEQFFGPGTRLTVL.

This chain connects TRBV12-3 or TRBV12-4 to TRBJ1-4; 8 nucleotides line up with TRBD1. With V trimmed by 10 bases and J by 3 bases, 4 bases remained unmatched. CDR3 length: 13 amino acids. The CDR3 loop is CATSGGSNEKLFF. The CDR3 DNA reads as TGTGCCACCTCAGGGGGCTCTAATGAAAAACTGTTTTTT.

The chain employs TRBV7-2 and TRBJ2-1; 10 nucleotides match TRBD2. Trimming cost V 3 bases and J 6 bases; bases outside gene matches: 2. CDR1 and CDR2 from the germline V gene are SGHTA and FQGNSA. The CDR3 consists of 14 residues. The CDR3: CASSFSGGANEQFF. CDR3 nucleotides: TGTGCCAGCAGCTTCAGCGGGGGGGCCAATGAGCAGTTCTTC.

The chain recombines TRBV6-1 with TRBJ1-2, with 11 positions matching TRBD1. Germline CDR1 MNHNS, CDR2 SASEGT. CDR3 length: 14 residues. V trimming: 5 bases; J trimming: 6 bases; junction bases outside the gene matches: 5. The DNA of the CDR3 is TGTGCCAGCAGTTTAGCGGGACAGGGGGATGGCTACACCTTC. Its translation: CASSLAGQGDGYTF.

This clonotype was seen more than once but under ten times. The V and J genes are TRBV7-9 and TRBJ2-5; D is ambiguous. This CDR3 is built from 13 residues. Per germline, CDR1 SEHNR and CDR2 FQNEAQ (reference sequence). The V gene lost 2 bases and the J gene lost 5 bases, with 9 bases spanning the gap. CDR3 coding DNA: TGTGCCAGCAGCTTATCGCGCTCCGAGACCCAGTACTTC. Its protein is CASSLSRSETQYF. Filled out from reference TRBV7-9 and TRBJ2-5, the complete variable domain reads DTGVSQNPRHKITKRGQNVTFRCDPISEHNRLYWYRQTLGQGPEFLTYFQNEAQLEKSRLLSDRFSAERPKGSFSTLEIQRTEQGDSAMYLCASSLSRSETQYFGPGTRLLVL.

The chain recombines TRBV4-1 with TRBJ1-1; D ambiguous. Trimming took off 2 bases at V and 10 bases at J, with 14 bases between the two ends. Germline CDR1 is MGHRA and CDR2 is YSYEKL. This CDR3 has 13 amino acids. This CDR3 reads CASSQPPRIRAFF. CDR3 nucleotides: TGCGCCAGCAGCCAACCGCCCAGGATTAGAGCTTTCTTT.

CDR3 sequence: CAISSRQGDVTEQFF. CDR3 in DNA: TGTGCCATCAGTAGTAGACAGGGGGATGTAACAGAGCAGTTCTTC. The chain employs TRBV10-3 and TRBJ2-1, with TRBD1 identical over 9 bases. Germline trimming cut 5 bases from V and 10 bases from J; bases unmatched to any gene: 12. Germline V gene sequence: CDR1 ENHRY, CDR2 SYGVKD. The CDR3 has 15 residues.